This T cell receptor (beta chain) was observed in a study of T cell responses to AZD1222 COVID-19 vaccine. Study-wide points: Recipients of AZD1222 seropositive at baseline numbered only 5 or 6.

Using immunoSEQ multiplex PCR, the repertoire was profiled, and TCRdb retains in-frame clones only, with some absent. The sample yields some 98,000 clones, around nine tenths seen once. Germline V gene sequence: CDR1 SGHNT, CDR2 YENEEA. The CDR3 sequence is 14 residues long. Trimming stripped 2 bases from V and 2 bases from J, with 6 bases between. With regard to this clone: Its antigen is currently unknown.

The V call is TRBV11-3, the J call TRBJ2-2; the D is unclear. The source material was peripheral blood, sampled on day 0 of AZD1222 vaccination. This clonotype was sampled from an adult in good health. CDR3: CASSLYANTGELFF. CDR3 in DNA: TGTGCCAGCAGCTTATATGCTAACACCGGGGAGCTGTTTTTT.